Listed here are 27 T cell receptor beta chains from one sample, sequenced in a study of T cell repertoires in aging, cancer and after chemotherapy (dated by TCRdb to about 2019). TCR beta rearrangements were amplified from genomic DNA extracted from peripheral blood rather than from sorted cells or RNA. For sequencing, an Illumina MiSeq was employed. Rearranged TRB sequences spanning V, D and J segments were amplified by multiplex touch-down PCR using a mixed TRB-A/B primer pool. TCRdb applied fastp at Q25 and MiXCR to the public reads, then kept only in-frame beta chains. Identical CDR3 proteins give one entry, which carries the most common genes and DNA. Across this sample there are 800 to 1,100 distinct CDR3 sequences, with about 29% seen only once. More than 11% of the sample lies in the top ten. The material sequenced was blood. The receptors originated from a human donor with a blood cancer.

This sequence joins TRBV6-2 or TRBV6-3 and TRBJ2-3, with a tentative D call TRBD1 (5 bases). Trimming took 5 bases from V and 8 from J, leaving 20 bases between them. CDR1 MNHEY and CDR2 SVGEGT come from the germline V gene. The CDR3 runs 15 residues. This CDR3 is CASSQMTEPPGTQYF. In nucleotides, the CDR3 is TGTGCCAGCAGTCAAATGACAGAGCCCCCGGGTACGCAGTATTTT.

This clonotype is large in the sample. The chain employs TRBV27 and TRBJ2-1, with D perhaps being TRBD1 or TRBD2 (5 bases each). This CDR3 is 14 amino acids long. Trimming removed 5 bases from V and 1 base from J, with 9 bases in between. Germline V lookup: CDR1 MNHEY, CDR2 SMNVEV (reference sequence). For the CDR3, the DNA is TGTGCCAGCAGTGGGACGGGGTCCTACAATGAGCAGTTCTTC. Protein: CASSGTGSYNEQFF.

In its sample, this clonotype is large. The CDR3 nucleotides read TGTGCCCACCGGGACGACGAAAATGAAAAACTGTTTTTT. Translation: CAHRDDENEKLFF. V is TRBV6-1 and J is TRBJ1-4; the D gene is possibly TRBD1 (5 bases). Germline assignment: CDR1 MNHNS and CDR2 SASEGT. This CDR3 is 13 amino acids long. V shed 11 bases and J shed 5 bases, with 15 bases lying between them.

This clonotype rates as medium-sized. The gene calls are TRBV7-9 and TRBJ1-6; a weak D match, TRBD1 (5 bases). Per germline, CDR1 SEHNR and CDR2 FQNEAQ (reference sequence). Between the trimmed V and J ends, which lost 3 bases and 7 bases, there was a span of 10 bases. The CDR3 spans 14 residues. CDR3 amino acids: CASSFGGGNSPLHF. In DNA form, the CDR3 reads TGTGCCAGCAGCTTTGGGGGGGGGAATTCACCCCTCCACTTT.

With regard to this clonotype: Compared with germline, one end of the junction differs, possibly owing to a read error. This chain connects TRBV5-1 to TRBJ1-4, with D perhaps matching TRBD1 (5 bases). Per germline, CDR1 SGHRS and CDR2 YFSETQ. This CDR3 contains 17 residues. The CDR3: CASSLAWRQGQGERLFF. The CDR3 DNA reads TGCGCCAGCAGCTTGGCATGGCGCCAGGGCCAGGGTGAAAGACTGTTTTTT.

The gene calls are TRBV7-9 and TRBJ2-1; 12 bases line up with TRBD2. The ends lost 5 bases at V and 0 bases at J; junction bases unmatched: 8. There are 18 residues in the CDR3. CDR1 and CDR2 (germline): SEHNR, FQNEAQ (reference sequence). The CDR3 sequence: CASSPPTSGGSSYNEQFF. The CDR3 coding sequence is TGTGCCAGCAGCCCGCCGACTAGCGGGGGCAGCTCCTACAATGAGCAGTTCTTC.

The chain uses TRBV6-5 and TRBJ2-1; perhaps TRBD1 as D (6 bases). Germline V gene data show CDR1 as MNHEY and CDR2 as SVGAGI. Trimming removed 6 bases from V and 0 bases from J, with 12 bases in between. The CDR3 runs 15 residues. DNA of the CDR3: TGTGCCAGCAGCCCCGGGACACACTCCTACAATGAGCAGTTCTTC. The encoded protein is CASSPGTHSYNEQFF.

By its share, this clonotype is medium-sized. The CDR3 loop reads CASSYSRLTEAFF. Written as DNA, the CDR3 is TGTGCCAGCAGTTACTCGAGGCTGACTGAAGCTTTCTTT. The rearrangement joins TRBV6-5 to TRBJ1-1; D not resolved. The V gene's germline CDR1 is MNHEY and CDR2 SVGAGI. The V and J ends lost 0 bases and 5 bases respectively, with 7 bases between them. CDR3 size: 13 residues.

The chain links TRBV23-1 to TRBJ2-2, with D tentatively TRBD1 or TRBD2 (5 bases each). TRBV23-1 is identified as an open reading frame with a role that is uncertain. V lost 3 bases and J 4 bases, leaving 21 bases between the germline ends. The CDR3 runs to 18 residues. CDR3 in amino acids: CASSHLGRIGSRTGELFF. The CDR3 nucleotides are TGCGCCAGCAGTCACTTGGGACGAATAGGTAGTCGCACCGGGGAGCTGTTTTTT.

Here the CDR3 reads CSARGQGRKQFF. The CDR3 nucleotides read TGCAGTGCTAGAGGCCAGGGCAGGAAGCAGTTCTTC. The chain employs TRBV20-1 and TRBJ2-1, with a weak D call TRBD1 (5 bases). Germline assignment: CDR1 DFQATT and CDR2 SNEGSKA (reference sequence). The germline V and J ends were trimmed by 1 base and 11 bases, with 12 bases remaining between them. The length of the CDR3 is 12 residues.

Judged by abundance, this clonotype is large. The gene calls are TRBV15 and TRBJ2-6, with D hard to call. This CDR3 region has 15 residues. Trimming took off 3 bases at V and 0 bases at J, with 6 bases between the two ends. The germline V gene has CDR1 LNHNV and CDR2 YYDKDF (reference sequence). CDR3 DNA sequence: TGTGCCACCAGCAGGACAAACTCTGGGGCCAACGTCCTGACTTTC. Translation gives CATSRTNSGANVLTF.

This rearrangement joins TRBV6-1 to TRBJ2-6; the D gene is possibly TRBD1 (6 bases). Trimming cost V 6 bases and J 2 bases, with 11 bases left between them. Looked up from germline, CDR1 is MNHNS and CDR2 is SASEGT. CDR3 length equals 15 residues. The CDR3 DNA reads TGTGCCAGCAGCAGGAACAGGGCTGGGGCCAACGTCCTGACTTTC. Its translation: CASSRNRAGANVLTF.

By frequency in the sample, this clonotype is large (0.1 to 1%). CDR3 in DNA: TGTGCCAGCAGTCTTCCCTGGAGTAGGGCCGGGGAGCTGTTTTTT. Residues: CASSLPWSRAGELFF. The chain has TRBV12-3 or TRBV12-4 and TRBJ2-2; no clear D gene. The V and J ends lost 5 bases and 6 bases respectively, with 16 bases between them. The CDR3 length is 15 residues.

In the case of this clonotype: This could be a read error, since a much larger clone is one nucleotide away. This rearrangement joins TRBV5-8 to TRBJ2-1; D perhaps matches TRBD2 (6 bases). This CDR3 has 13 amino acids. CDR1 is SGHTS and CDR2 is YDEGEE in the germline V gene. The CDR3 loop reads CASGLEGRAEQFF. In DNA form, the CDR3 reads TGTGCCAGCGGCTTGGAGGGGCGAGCTGAGCAGTTCTTC.

The chain employs TRBV6-5 and TRBJ1-2; TRBD1 matches 9 bases. The trim removed 5 bases at V and 6 bases at J, leaving 10 bases unmatched. CDR3 length: 15 amino acids. From germline, CDR1 is MNHEY and CDR2 SVGAGI. In nucleotides, the CDR3 is TGTGCCAGCAGTCCTCGGACAGGGGCGCAGGATGGCTACACCTTC. Its translation is CASSPRTGAQDGYTF.

Notes on this clonotype: Given a much more abundant clone one base away, this may be a read error. Because the CDR3 is missing its conserved closing phenylalanine or tryptophan, this is likely a read error. The chain joins TRBV5-1 to TRBJ2-1; D gene ambiguous. V shed 5 bases and J shed 3 bases, with 9 bases lying between them. This CDR3 contains 13 residues. CDR1 and CDR2 from the germline V gene are SGHRS and YFSETQ. Here the CDR3 reads CASRLENYNEQFL. DNA for the CDR3: TGCGCCAGCAGACTGGAGAACTACAATGAGCAGTTCCTC.

Within the sample, this clonotype is medium-sized. This chain joins TRBV18 and TRBJ1-1; D may be TRBD1 (5 bases). Trimming shortened V by 6 bases and J by 0 bases, and 8 bases separated the two germline ends. Germline V gene lookup returns CDR1 KGHSH and CDR2 LQKENI. The CDR3 spans 13 residues. CDR3 amino acids: CASSLTVNTEAFF. CDR3 DNA sequence: TGTGCCAGCTCGCTGACAGTGAACACTGAAGCTTTCTTT. Variable domain in full (rest from reference TRBV18 and TRBJ1-1): NAGVMQNPRHLVRRRGQEARLRCSPMKGHSHVYWYRQLPEEGLKFMVYLQKENIIDESGMPKERFSAEFPKEGPSILRIQQVVRGDSAAYFCASSLTVNTEAFFGQGTRLTVV.

By share, this clonotype counts as medium-sized. The chain combines TRBV12-3 or TRBV12-4 with TRBJ1-5; no firm D call. Trimming took 5 bases from V and 0 from J, leaving 20 bases between them. The CDR3 sequence is 18 residues long. The chain's CDR3 is CASSPFPGRRYSNQPQHF. Here the CDR3 DNA reads TGTGCCAGCAGTCCCTTTCCCGGCAGGAGGTATAGCAATCAGCCCCAGCATTTT.

This clonotype is classed as large. The chain employs TRBV6-5 and TRBJ2-7; D possibly corresponds to TRBD1 (5 bases). V was clipped by 0 bases and J by 0 bases, with 9 bases between them. The CDR3 has 15 amino acids. From germline, CDR1 is MNHEY and CDR2 SVGAGI. The CDR3, as DNA: TGTGCCAGCAGTTACTCATCAGACAGCTCCTACGAGCAGTACTTC. Protein product: CASSYSSDSSYEQYF.

This clonotype counts as medium-sized (0.01 to 0.1%). The CDR3 spells CASKLAGITYNEQFF. DNA of the CDR3: TGTGCCAGCAAGCTAGCGGGAATAACCTACAATGAGCAGTTCTTC. The J gene is TRBJ2-1, the V gene TRBV2, with 9 positions matching TRBD2. Germline V gives CDR1 SNHLY, CDR2 FYNNEI. V was clipped by 7 bases and J by 2 bases; unmatched bases: 6. This CDR3 has 15 residues.

This clonotype is categorized as large. J is TRBJ2-2 and V is TRBV6-5, with D possibly TRBD1 on 6 matching bases. Trimming pared 0 bases from V and 0 bases from J, leaving 11 bases between. There are 17 residues in the CDR3. The germline CDR1 and CDR2 sequences are MNHEY and SVGAGI. The chain's CDR3 is CASSYSGQRANTGELFF. CDR3 nucleotides: TGTGCCAGCAGTTACTCCGGACAGCGAGCGAACACCGGGGAGCTGTTTTTT.

By proportion, this clonotype is large. The gene calls are TRBV5-5 and TRBJ2-2; 12 positions agree with TRBD2. Trimming took 4 bases from V and 5 from J; bases not matched to a gene: 3. The CDR3 extends over 15 amino acids. The V gene's germline CDR1 is SGHKS and CDR2 YYEKEE (reference sequence). In DNA, the CDR3 is TGTGCCAGCAGCCTTCTAGCGGGAGGGACCGGGGAGCTGTTTTTT. Amino acids: CASSLLAGGTGELFF.

V usage is TRBV5-6 and J usage is TRBJ2-1; weak D call: TRBD2 (7 bases). The V end lost 4 bases, the J end lost 2 bases, and 19 bases lay between the germline ends. This CDR3 spans 17 amino acids. Per germline, CDR1 SGHDT and CDR2 YYEEEE. For the CDR3, the DNA is TGTGCCAGCAGCCGCTTAGGAGGGGGGGGAGCCTACAATGAGCAGTTCTTC. Protein sequence: CASSRLGGGGAYNEQFF.

This clonotype was counted only a few times. The CDR3 spells CASAPSGTSGSGEQFF. CDR3 coding DNA: TGTGCTAGTGCCCCCTCCGGGACTAGCGGGAGCGGTGAGCAGTTCTTC. The chain joins TRBV12-5 to TRBJ2-1; 14 bases agree with TRBD2. The CDR3 is 16 residues long. V was pared by 7 bases and J by 9 bases, with 11 bases of the junction left unmatched. CDR1 LGHNT and CDR2 FRNRAP come from the germline V gene.

By sample share, this clonotype is medium-sized. V and J are TRBV20-1 and TRBJ1-2, with a tentative D call TRBD1 (5 bases). The CDR3 contains 13 residues. V lost 8 bases and J lost 0, with 13 bases in between. In germline, CDR1 is DFQATT, CDR2 SNEGSKA (reference sequence). CDR3 residues: CSWKGPSNYGYTF. The DNA of the CDR3 is TGCAGTTGGAAGGGGCCGTCTAACTATGGCTACACCTTC.

As concerns this clonotype: At one boundary the junction diverges from the germline segment, which might be a read error. CDR3 loop: CASSRASNSTQPQHF. The DNA for the CDR3 is TGTGCCAGCAGCCGGGCCAGTAACAGCACTCAGCCCCAGCATTTT. This chain uses TRBV28 with TRBJ1-5; D remains ambiguous. Germline V gene lookup returns CDR1 MDHEN and CDR2 SYDVKM. This CDR3 comprises 15 residues.

The chain joins TRBV28 to TRBJ1-6, with D perhaps TRBD1 (5 bases). The CDR3 runs to 12 residues. Germline loops: CDR1 MDHEN, CDR2 SYDVKM. V was clipped by 6 bases and J by 10 bases, with 10 bases between them. For the CDR3, the DNA is TGTGCCAGCAGGGGGGACTCGTCACCCCTCCACTTT. Its translation: CASRGDSSPLHF. The variable domain in full, completed from reference TRBV28 and TRBJ1-6, reads DVKVTQSSRYLVKRTGEKVFLECVQDMDHENMFWYRQDPGLGLRLIYFSYDVKMKEKGDIPEGYSVSREKKERFSLILESASTNQTSMYLCASRGDSSPLHFGNGTRLTVT.